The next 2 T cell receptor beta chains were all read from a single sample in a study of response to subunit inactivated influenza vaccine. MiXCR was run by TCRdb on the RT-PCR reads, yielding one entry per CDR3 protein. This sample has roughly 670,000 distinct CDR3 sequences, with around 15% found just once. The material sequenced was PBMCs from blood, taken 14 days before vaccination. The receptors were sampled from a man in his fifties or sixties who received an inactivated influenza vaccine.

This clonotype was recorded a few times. The CDR3 DNA reads TGTGCCAGCAGTAAATACAGGGGGGCCAGTGAGCAGTTCTTC. Translation: CASSKYRGASEQFF. The chain combines TRBV27 with TRBJ2-1; 8 bases are a match to TRBD1. V trimming: 5 bases; J trimming: 9 bases; junction bases outside the gene matches: 9. The CDR3 has 14 amino acids. The germline V gene has CDR1 MNHEY and CDR2 SMNVEV (reference sequence).

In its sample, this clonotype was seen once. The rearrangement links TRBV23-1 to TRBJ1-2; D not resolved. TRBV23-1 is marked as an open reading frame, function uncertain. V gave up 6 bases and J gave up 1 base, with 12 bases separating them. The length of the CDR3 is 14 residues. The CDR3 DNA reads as TGCGCCAGCAGACCCGGACGCCTTAACTATGGCTACACCTTC. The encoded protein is CASRPGRLNYGYTF.